The 8 T cell receptor beta chains in this list originate from one sample, sequenced in a study of blood T cell repertoires in COVID-19. This table comes from immunoSEQ multiplex PCR, and its TCRdb copy is limited to in-frame clones, with some not included. The data show more than 20,000 clones, roughly 80% seen once. Source material: peripheral blood. These receptors were collected from a man in his fifties or sixties with active or convalescent COVID-19.

This clone was seen only a few times. V usage is TRBV2 and J usage is TRBJ2-1, with TRBD1 matching over 7 bases. V shed 8 bases and J 8 bases; nucleotides not matched to a gene: 9. CDR1 and CDR2 from the germline V gene are SNHLY and FYNNEI. The CDR3 runs 13 residues. For the CDR3, the DNA is TGTGCCAGCCAGGGGGAGTCAGCGGATGAGCAGTTCTTC. It translates to CASQGESADEQFF.

The chain carries TRBV6-5 and TRBJ1-2; D is ambiguous. The CDR3 contains 14 residues. Trimming removed 6 bases at V and 8 bases at J, with 19 bases between. Germline values: CDR1 MNHEY, CDR2 SVGAGI. CDR3 sequence (DNA): TGTGCCAGCAGGCTGTTCACGTCTTCGAGGGGCTACACCTTC. It translates to CASRLFTSSRGYTF.

V usage is TRBV11-2 and J usage is TRBJ2-7, with D tentatively TRBD1 (6 bases). Germline V gene lookup returns CDR1 SGHAT and CDR2 FQNNGV. CDR3 size: 15 residues. V was cut by 1 base and J by 3 bases, with 13 bases left in between. This CDR3 reads CASSLVAGVGYEQYF. The CDR3 bases are TGTGCCAGCAGCTTAGTGGCAGGGGTTGGCTACGAGCAGTACTTC.

This clone was observed a handful of times. CDR3 DNA: TGCAGCGTACCGGTGGTTGCTAACTATGGCTACACCTTC. Amino acid sequence: CSVPVVANYGYTF. The chain employs TRBV29-1 and TRBJ1-2; D is unclear. Germline lookup yields CDR1 SQVTM and CDR2 ANQGSEA. V was cut by 6 bases and J by 0 bases, with 11 bases left in between. CDR3 length: 13 amino acids.

The chain carries TRBV30 and TRBJ2-2; no reliable D call. There are 12 residues in the CDR3. Trimming cost V 2 bases and J 5 bases, with 6 bases left between them. Germline lookup yields CDR1 GTSNPN and CDR2 SVGIG (reference sequence). The chain's CDR3 is CAWSRRTGELFF. In DNA form, the CDR3 reads TGTGCCTGGAGTCGGAGAACCGGGGAGCTGTTTTTT.

The gene calls are TRBV5-1 and TRBJ2-1; possible D gene TRBD2, 6 bases. The CDR3 is 15 residues long. Germline-derived CDR1 and CDR2 are SGHRS and YFSETQ. The germline V and J ends were trimmed by 4 bases and 7 bases, with 18 bases remaining between them. The DNA of the CDR3 is TGCGCCAGCAGCGGTGGGGGACTCAAACGGAATGAGCAGTTCTTC. Translated, it gives CASSGGGLKRNEQFF.

This clone appeared a single time. The V gene is TRBV29-1, the J gene TRBJ2-7, with 7 bases aligning to TRBD1. With V trimmed by 4 bases and J by 3 bases, 3 bases remained unmatched. CDR1 SQVTM and CDR2 ANQGSEA come from the germline V gene. The CDR3 length is 12 residues. In nucleotides, the CDR3 is TGCAGCGTTGTGGGACAGCTCTACGAGCAGTACTTC. This gives the protein CSVVGQLYEQYF.

V is TRBV18 and J is TRBJ1-6; possible D gene TRBD1, 5 bases. Germline V gene sequence: CDR1 KGHSH, CDR2 LQKENI. V dropped 5 bases and J dropped 5 bases, with 7 bases sitting between them. This CDR3 spans 13 amino acids. The CDR3 sequence is CASSAGDNSPLHF. CDR3 sequence (DNA): TGTGCCAGCTCAGCGGGGGATAATTCACCCCTCCACTTT.